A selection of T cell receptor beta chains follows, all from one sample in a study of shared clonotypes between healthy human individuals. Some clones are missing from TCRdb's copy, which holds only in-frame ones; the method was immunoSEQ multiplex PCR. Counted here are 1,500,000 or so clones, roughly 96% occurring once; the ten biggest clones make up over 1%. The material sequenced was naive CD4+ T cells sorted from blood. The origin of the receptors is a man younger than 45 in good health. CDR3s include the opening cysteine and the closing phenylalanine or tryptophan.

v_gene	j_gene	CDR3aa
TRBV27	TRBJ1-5	CASSLSPGPSNQPQHF
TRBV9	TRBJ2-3	CASSVGPPPGADTQYF
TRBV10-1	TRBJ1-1	CASSEYLRTGGHTEAFF
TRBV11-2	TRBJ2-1	CASSGTSGRGWNEQFF
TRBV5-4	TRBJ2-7	CASSLGPGAYEQYF
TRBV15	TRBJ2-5	CATSRGIIGELETQYF
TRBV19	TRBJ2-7	CASSHSAGGPYEQYF
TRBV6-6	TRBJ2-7	CASSAGQGAGEQYF
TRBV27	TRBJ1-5	CASSIRDPKIQPQHF
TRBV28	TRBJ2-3	CASSGDTASTDTQYF
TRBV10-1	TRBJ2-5	CASSESGQGRETQYF
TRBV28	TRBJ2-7	CASFQPPYEQYF
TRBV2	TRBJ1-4	CASTNTAGNEKLFF
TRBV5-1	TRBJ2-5	CASSLQGVTGTQYF
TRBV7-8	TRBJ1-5	CASSSGQTNQPQHF
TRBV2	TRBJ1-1	CASSAEGGTEAFF
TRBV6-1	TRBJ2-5	CASRSRGALKQYF
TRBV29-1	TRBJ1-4	CSVEVVGKLFF
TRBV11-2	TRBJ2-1	CASSFHGLGVSNEQFF
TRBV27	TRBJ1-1	CASSGRGDTEAFF
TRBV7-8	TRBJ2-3	CASSLWGGSTDTQYF
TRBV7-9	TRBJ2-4	CASSRGQGHEPKYF
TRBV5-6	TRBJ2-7	CASSAGRDRGAYEQYF
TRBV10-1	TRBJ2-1	CASSEFWGREQFF
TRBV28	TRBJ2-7	CASKETGTGSYEQYF
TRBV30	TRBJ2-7	CAYDRGKDYEQYF
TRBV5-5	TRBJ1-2	CASSLAPTGEVFYGYTF
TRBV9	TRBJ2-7	CASSKTSGSSEQYF
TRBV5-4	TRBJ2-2	CASSFFTGELFF
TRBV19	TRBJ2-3	CASSDSPHHTQYF
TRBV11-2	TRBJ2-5	CASSVQGPETQYF
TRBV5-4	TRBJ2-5	CASSNGVGGGETQYF
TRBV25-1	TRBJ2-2	CASSVGGELFF
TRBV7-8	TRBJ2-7	CASSLVRRGSYEQYF
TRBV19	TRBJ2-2	CASSIRIGFSPRWGGPGTGELFF
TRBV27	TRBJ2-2	CASSPTGGNTGELFF
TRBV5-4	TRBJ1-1	CASSLFSILPAEAFF
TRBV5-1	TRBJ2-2	CASKLAGGTGELFF
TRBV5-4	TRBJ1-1	CASSWGQTEAFF
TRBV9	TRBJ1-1	CASSVSLDTEAFF
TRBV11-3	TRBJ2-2	CASSKQGVGTGELFF
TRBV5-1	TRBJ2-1	CASSPFPPSSYNEQFF
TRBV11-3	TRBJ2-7	CASSRGRNSYEQYF
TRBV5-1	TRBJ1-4	CASSKESRSFEKLFF
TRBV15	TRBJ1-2	CATSTGGSYGYTF
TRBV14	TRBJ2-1	CASSQVTAGHGRNEQFF
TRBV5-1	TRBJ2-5	CASSLAQGAWETQYF